These 27 T cell receptor beta chains originate from one sample sequenced in a study of blood T cell repertoires in COVID-19. The assay was immunoSEQ multiplex PCR, and TCRdb's table has in-frame clones only and misses some. The table shows 200,000 or so clones, with around four fifths occurring only once. Sequences were obtained from peripheral blood. The receptors stem from a woman aged 60-70 years who had recovered from COVID-19.

The chain combines TRBV2 with TRBJ1-2, with D tentatively TRBD1 (5 bases). The CDR3 has 15 residues. Germline loops: CDR1 SNHLY, CDR2 FYNNEI. V lost 3 bases, J lost 8 bases, and 19 bases lay in between. The CDR3 sequence is CASSEGGQGGIGYTF. The DNA for the CDR3 is TGTGCCAGCAGTGAGGGAGGCCAGGGAGGAATAGGCTACACCTTC. The whole variable domain, filled in from reference TRBV2 and TRBJ1-2, reads EPEVTQTPSHQVTQMGQEVILRCVPISNHLYFYWYRQILGQKVEFLVSFYNNEISEKSEIFDDQFSVERPDGSNFTLKIRSTKLEDSAMYFCASSEGGQGGIGYTFGSGTRLTVV.

This chain connects TRBV19 to TRBJ2-6, with D maybe TRBD2 (7 bases). Trimming took off 5 bases at V and 2 bases at J, with 13 bases between the two ends. This CDR3 is built from 16 residues. The germline CDR1 and CDR2 sequences are LNHDA and SQIVND (reference sequence). This CDR3 reads CASSVGGAPGANVLTF. The DNA for the CDR3 is TGTGCCAGTAGTGTGGGGGGGGCCCCTGGGGCCAACGTCCTGACTTTC.

CDR3 sequence: CASSLTQGATYTF. The CDR3 nucleotides are TGTGCCAGCAGCTTAACGCAGGGGGCTACCTACACCTTC. The V and J genes are TRBV7-3 and TRBJ1-2; 8 bases agree with TRBD1. CDR3 length: 13 residues. The germline V gene encodes CDR1 SGHTA and CDR2 FQGTGA. Trimming took 0 bases from V and 10 from J; bases not matched to a gene: 4.

The J gene is TRBJ1-5, the V gene TRBV2; possibly TRBD1 for D (5 bases). CDR3 size: 13 residues. V was pared by 7 bases and J by 4 bases, with 11 bases between. The germline V gene has CDR1 SNHLY and CDR2 FYNNEI. The CDR3: CASNWGGNQPQHF. For the CDR3, the DNA is TGTGCCAGCAATTGGGGGGGTAATCAGCCCCAGCATTTT.

The chain links TRBV10-2 to TRBJ1-1; TRBD1 matches 7 bases. CDR3 length equals 13 residues. V trimming: 8 bases; J trimming: 1 base; junction bases outside the gene matches: 4. Germline lookup yields CDR1 WSHSY and CDR2 SAAADI. CDR3 amino acids: CASRTGENTEAFF. The CDR3 region has the DNA TGCGCCAGCCGAACAGGGGAGAACACTGAAGCTTTCTTT.

Only a few counts were recorded for this clone. J is TRBJ2-1 and V is TRBV3-1 (or the pseudogene TRBV3-2); no clear D gene. Per the germline V gene, CDR1 is LGHDT and CDR2 is YNNKEL (reference sequence). V gave up 6 bases and J gave up 6 bases, with 9 bases separating them. The CDR3 totals 12 residues. The CDR3 nucleotides read TGTGCCAGCAGTCTACCGGGCAATGAGCAGTTCTTC. It yields the protein CASSLPGNEQFF.

This clone was detected a few times. V is TRBV27 and J is TRBJ2-3; possible D gene TRBD2, 6 bases. V lost 3 bases, J lost 0 bases, and 10 bases lay in between. CDR1 and CDR2 from the germline V gene are MNHEY and SMNVEV (reference sequence). This CDR3 comprises 15 residues. Written as DNA, the CDR3 is TGTGCCAGCAGTTTTTTGGCGGGGAGCACAGATACGCAGTATTTT. It specifies CASSFLAGSTDTQYF.

This chain uses TRBV19 with TRBJ1-4; a possible D gene is TRBD1 (5 bases). The germline gives CDR1 LNHDA, CDR2 SQIVND (reference sequence). V lost 8 bases to trimming and J lost 8 bases, with 21 bases between them. CDR3 length: 15 amino acids. CDR3 DNA: TGTGCCAGTGGCCCCACGACAGTTTCAGACGAAAAACTGTTTTTT. It is translated as CASGPTTVSDEKLFF.

V and J are TRBV29-1 and TRBJ1-4; D ambiguous. Germline values: CDR1 SQVTM, CDR2 ANQGSEA. Trimming removed 6 bases at V and 7 bases at J, with 15 bases between. This CDR3 has 13 amino acids. As DNA, the CDR3 is TGCAGCGTGGCCCGCGGGGTGGGTGAAAAACTGTTTTTT. Translation gives CSVARGVGEKLFF.

V gene TRBV4-1 combines with J gene TRBJ2-2; 8 nucleotides agree with TRBD2. The CDR3 covers 17 residues. V shed 3 bases, J shed 2 bases, and the junction held 8 bases outside the gene matches. The germline V gene has CDR1 MGHRA and CDR2 YSYEKL. The CDR3, as DNA: TGCGCCAGCAGCCATGCGTTGGCGGGAGGTAACACCGGGGAGCTGTTTTTT. It yields the protein CASSHALAGGNTGELFF.

The chain has TRBV6-5 and TRBJ1-2; D is possibly TRBD1 (6 bases). The CDR3 has 12 residues. Trimming took off 11 bases at V and 3 bases at J, with 13 bases between the two ends. CDR1 MNHEY and CDR2 SVGAGI come from the germline V gene. In nucleotides, the CDR3 is TGTGCCGACCGTGGGGGCGACTATGGCTACACCTTC. Residues: CADRGGDYGYTF.

V usage is TRBV7-2 and J usage is TRBJ2-2; D call uncertain. Germline CDR1 SGHTA, CDR2 FQGNSA. Trimming took 2 bases from V and 6 from J, leaving 7 bases between them. This CDR3 has 13 amino acids. The CDR3 DNA reads as TGTGCCAGCAGCTTATATCAGGCCGGGGAGCTGTTTTTT. Protein product: CASSLYQAGELFF. The full variable domain, with the rest looked up from reference TRBV7-2 and TRBJ2-2, is GAGVSQSPSNKVTEKGKDVELRCDPISGHTALYWYRQSLGQGLEFLIYFQGNSAPDKSGLPSDRFSAERTGGSVSTLTIQRTQQEDSAVYLCASSLYQAGELFFGEGSRLTVL.

The chain uses TRBV3-1 (or the pseudogene TRBV3-2) and TRBJ2-4, with 7 bases matching TRBD2. CDR1 and CDR2 from the germline V gene are LGHDT and YNNKEL (reference sequence). With V trimmed by 1 base and J by 7 bases, 7 bases remained unmatched. CDR3 size: 15 residues. This CDR3 is CASSQAGLIENIQYF. CDR3 bases: TGTGCCAGCAGCCAAGCGGGACTAATTGAGAACATTCAGTACTTC.

This chain joins TRBV3-1 (or the pseudogene TRBV3-2) and TRBJ2-5; unclear D gene. The CDR3 is 14 residues long. Germline loops: CDR1 LGHDT, CDR2 YNNKEL (reference sequence). V was pared by 0 bases and J by 7 bases, with 12 bases between. The CDR3 DNA reads as TGTGCCAGCAGCCAAGACCCGCGTTATGGGACCCAGTACTTC. As protein: CASSQDPRYGTQYF.

The chain recombines TRBV13 with TRBJ2-7; D unclear. The CDR3 covers 12 residues. Germline V gives CDR1 PRHDT, CDR2 FYEKMQ (reference sequence). V was pared by 0 bases and J by 7 bases, with 7 bases between. The CDR3 region has the DNA TGTGCCAGCAGCTTAGGAGCCCTGGAGCAGTACTTC. Translating it yields CASSLGALEQYF.

The V call is TRBV2, the J call TRBJ2-3, with 8 bases fitting TRBD2. In germline, CDR1 is SNHLY, CDR2 FYNNEI. The ends lost 2 bases at V and 7 bases at J; junction bases unmatched: 14. CDR3 length: 17 residues. The CDR3 here is CASSESVAGGPTHTQYF. The DNA for the CDR3 is TGTGCCAGCAGTGAAAGCGTGGCGGGGGGCCCCACCCATACGCAGTATTTT.

The V call is TRBV7-9, the J call TRBJ1-3; 7 bases match TRBD1. V lost 3 bases and J lost 1; bases outside the gene matches: 3. The CDR3 contains 15 residues. Germline values: CDR1 SEHNR, CDR2 FQNEAQ (reference sequence). The CDR3 nucleotides are TGTGCCAGCAGCTTTGACAGGGTGTCTGGAAACACCATATATTTT. Its translation is CASSFDRVSGNTIYF.

The CDR3: CASSVVSSTDTQYF. The CDR3 DNA reads TGTGCCAGCAGCGTAGTCTCTAGCACAGATACGCAGTATTTT. The rearrangement joins TRBV9 to TRBJ2-3; D is unresolved. V was pared by 0 bases and J by 0 bases, with 5 bases between. This CDR3 comprises 14 residues. Germline CDR1 is SGDLS and CDR2 is YYNGEE.

As regards this clone: An end of the junction differs from the germline gene, which may be a read error. This chain connects TRBV2 to TRBJ2-3; 9 bases are a match to TRBD1. Germline CDR1 and CDR2: SNHLY and FYNNEI. The CDR3 spans 14 residues. The DNA of the CDR3 is TGTACCAGCAGCGCGGGACAGGGAACAGATACGCAGTATTTT. It is translated as CTSSAGQGTDTQYF.

The rearrangement uses TRBV2 and TRBJ2-1; a possible D gene is TRBD2 (6 bases). CDR1 SNHLY and CDR2 FYNNEI come from the germline V gene. CDR3 length equals 13 residues. Trimming cost V 8 bases and J 7 bases, with 15 bases left between them. CDR3 in DNA: TGTGCCAGCCGAGAGGGACTCGCGAATGAGCAGTTCTTC. This translates into CASREGLANEQFF.

The chain joins TRBV7-2 to TRBJ1-2; 10 bases align to TRBD1. Germline V CDR1 and CDR2: SGHTA, FQGNSA. J was trimmed by 7 bases and V by 3 bases; bases with no gene match: 17. The CDR3 consists of 18 residues. CDR3 DNA: TGTGCCAGCAGCTTTCCTGGAGGGACAGGGGACGCCGAAGGTGGCTACACCTTC. It codes for CASSFPGGTGDAEGGYTF.

The CDR3 nucleotides read TGTGCCAGCAGTTACTACAGGGGCTCCTACGAGCAGTACTTC. It codes for CASSYYRGSYEQYF. The chain recombines TRBV6-5 with TRBJ2-7; 7 bases match TRBD1. Germline CDR1 is MNHEY and CDR2 is SVGAGI. The length of the CDR3 is 14 residues. J gave up 0 bases and V 1 base, and 0 bases lay outside the gene matches.

The chain joins TRBV18 to TRBJ2-3; 8 bases agree with TRBD2. Trimming took 4 bases from V and 2 from J; bases not matched to a gene: 8. The germline V gene encodes CDR1 KGHSH and CDR2 LQKENI. CDR3 size: 16 residues. The CDR3 loop is CASSRSWRGDTDTQYF. Here the CDR3 DNA reads TGTGCCAGCTCACGATCGTGGCGGGGGGACACAGATACGCAGTATTTT.

This rearrangement joins TRBV28 to TRBJ2-5; tentatively, D is TRBD1 (5 bases). This CDR3 contains 13 residues. The ends were cut back, 6 bases at V and 5 bases at J, with 13 bases in the middle. Germline assignment: CDR1 MDHEN and CDR2 SYDVKM. The CDR3 nucleotides read TGTGCCAGCAGACCTATGGGGCCGGAGACCCAGTACTTC. Protein sequence: CASRPMGPETQYF. The full variable domain, in which reference TRBV28 and TRBJ2-5 provide the parts outside the CDR3, is DVKVTQSSRYLVKRTGEKVFLECVQDMDHENMFWYRQDPGLGLRLIYFSYDVKMKEKGDIPEGYSVSREKKERFSLILESASTNQTSMYLCASRPMGPETQYFGPGTRLLVL.

This clone was observed once. The rearrangement joins TRBV5-1 to TRBJ2-3; 8 nucleotides match TRBD1. Germline lookup yields CDR1 SGHRS and CDR2 YFSETQ. There are 14 residues in the CDR3. V lost 5 bases, J lost 1 base, and 3 bases stayed unmatched. CDR3 bases: TGCGCCAGCAGTCCGGACAGGGGCACAGATACGCAGTATTTT. Residues: CASSPDRGTDTQYF.

V gene TRBV7-3 combines with J gene TRBJ1-1; a possible D gene is TRBD1 (6 bases). Germline V gene sequence: CDR1 SGHTA, CDR2 FQGTGA. V lost 2 bases, J lost 5 bases, and 15 bases lay in between. The CDR3 is made up of 15 amino acids. The CDR3 DNA reads as TGTGCCAGCAGCTTATATCCAGGGGTGAGGACTGAAGCTTTCTTT. Encoded protein: CASSLYPGVRTEAFF.

The chain employs TRBV24-1 and TRBJ2-3; no definite D call. Looked up from germline, CDR1 is KGHDR and CDR2 is SFDVKD. The CDR3 has 14 amino acids. V was pared by 3 bases and J by 2 bases, with 8 bases between. The CDR3 reads CATSDELHTDTQYF. In nucleotides, the CDR3 is TGTGCCACCAGTGATGAGCTGCACACAGATACGCAGTATTTT.